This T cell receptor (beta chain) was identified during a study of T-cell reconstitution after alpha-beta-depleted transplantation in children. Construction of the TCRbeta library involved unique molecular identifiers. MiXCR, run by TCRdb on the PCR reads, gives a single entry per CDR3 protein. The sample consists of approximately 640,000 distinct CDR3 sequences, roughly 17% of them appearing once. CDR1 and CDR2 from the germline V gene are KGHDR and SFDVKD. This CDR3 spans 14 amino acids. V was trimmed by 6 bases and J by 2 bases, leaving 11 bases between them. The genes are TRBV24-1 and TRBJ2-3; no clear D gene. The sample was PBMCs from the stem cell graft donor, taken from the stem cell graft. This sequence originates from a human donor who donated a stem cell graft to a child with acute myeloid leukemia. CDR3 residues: CATSSLGTTDTQYF. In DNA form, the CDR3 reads TGTGCCACCAGTTCGCTTGGCACCACAGATACGCAGTATTTT.